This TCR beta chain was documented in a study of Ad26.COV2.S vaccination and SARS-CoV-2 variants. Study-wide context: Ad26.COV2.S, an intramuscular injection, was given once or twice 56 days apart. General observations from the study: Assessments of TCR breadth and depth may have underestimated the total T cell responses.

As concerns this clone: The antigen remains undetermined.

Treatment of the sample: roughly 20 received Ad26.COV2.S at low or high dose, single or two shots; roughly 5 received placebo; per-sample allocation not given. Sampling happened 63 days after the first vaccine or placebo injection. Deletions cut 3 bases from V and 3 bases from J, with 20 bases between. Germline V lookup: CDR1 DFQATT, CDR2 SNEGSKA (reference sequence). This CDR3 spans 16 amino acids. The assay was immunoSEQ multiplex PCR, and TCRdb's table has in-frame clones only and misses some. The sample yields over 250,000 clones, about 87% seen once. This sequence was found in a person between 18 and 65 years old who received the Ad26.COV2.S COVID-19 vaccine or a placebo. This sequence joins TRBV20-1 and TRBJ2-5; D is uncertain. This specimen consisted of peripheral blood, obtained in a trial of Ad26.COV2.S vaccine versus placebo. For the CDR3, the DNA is TGCAGTGCTAGTTTGGTGAAGGGTGGGTTGGAAGAGACCCAGTACTTC. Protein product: CSASLVKGGLEETQYF.